This T cell receptor (beta chain) came from a study of vaccination and CD4 T cells after COVID-19. Turning to the study itself: Two Hispanic individuals were among six male and four female convalescent patients. Notes on the study in general: The authors identified 304 of 307 vaccine-specific clones in convalescent patients as spike mono-reactive.

Remarks on this clonotype: No antigen is known for it.

Germline V gene data show CDR1 as MRHNA and CDR2 as SNTAGT. V was clipped by 5 bases and J by 4 bases; unmatched bases: 6. CDR3 length: 15 amino acids. An Oncomine TCR Beta short-read assay was used to sequence the DNA from cultured CD4+ T cells. MiXCR, applied by TCRdb to the PCR reads, yields one record per CDR3 protein. This sample has nearly 15,000 distinct CDR3 sequences, with 40% to 60% found just once. The treatment here: approximately 9-day PBMC culture with coronavirus spike peptide pools or control peptides (ViraFEST assay). This clonotype originated in a human donor who had recovered from COVID-19. The sample consisted of CD4+ T cells from blood, cultured in vitro. V and J are TRBV6-4 and TRBJ2-3, with 10 bases aligning to TRBD2. The chain's CDR3 is CASSLLAGTSDTQYF. The CDR3 nucleotides are TGTGCCAGCAGTTTACTAGCGGGGACCTCAGATACGCAGTATTTT.